These 13 T cell receptor beta chains came from one sample sequenced in a study of blood T cells in healthy people across ages. The second PCR ran about 6 to 11 cycles with a sample-barcoded 5' primer and J-beta primers. TCRdb reanalysed the 5' RACE reads using MiXCR and keeps one entry per CDR3 protein. Among 1.5 million to 2 million distinct CDR3 sequences listed, about 30% were seen once. The sequencing sample was made of blood. The receptors derive from a woman younger than 45 in good health.

Regarding this clonotype: With a much larger clone just one base away, this may be a read error. This chain links TRBV5-1 with TRBJ1-2; D gene ambiguous. Germline V gene lookup returns CDR1 SGHRS and CDR2 YFSETQ. The V end was cut by 3 bases, the J end by 10 bases, with 16 bases between. CDR3 length: 13 residues. The CDR3 is CASSSEGGDDYTF. CDR3 nucleotides: TGCGCCAGCAGCTCCGAGGGAGGTGATGACTACACCTTC.

This clonotype was seen only a few times. This chain joins TRBV9 and TRBJ2-3; D might be TRBD2 (6 bases). CDR1 is SGDLS and CDR2 is YYNGEE in the germline V gene. V shed 3 bases and J shed 6 bases, with 23 bases lying between them. The CDR3 runs 17 residues. This chain's CDR3 is CASSATMGTLPGDTQYF. The CDR3 DNA reads TGTGCCAGCAGCGCCACTATGGGGACTCTCCCCGGGGATACGCAGTATTTT.

V and J are TRBV5-1 and TRBJ2-4; tentatively, D is TRBD2 (6 bases). V was trimmed by 0 bases and J by 13 bases, leaving 17 bases between them. The length of the CDR3 is 14 residues. Germline V gene sequence: CDR1 SGHRS, CDR2 YFSETQ. The DNA of the CDR3 is TGCGCCAGCAGCTTGGCCGAGGCTAGCGAAGAGCAGTACTTC. Protein product: CASSLAEASEEQYF.

In this sample, this clonotype turned up a few times. The junction departs from the called germline gene at one end, perhaps through a read error. The chain employs TRBV28 and TRBJ2-5; 11 positions agree with TRBD2. Germline V gene lookup returns CDR1 MDHEN and CDR2 SYDVKM. This CDR3 comprises 14 residues. This chain's CDR3 is CSSALAGGPKTQYF. The CDR3, as DNA: TGTTCCAGCGCATTAGCGGGAGGGCCGAAGACCCAGTACTTC. Full variable domain (remainder filled in from reference TRBV28 and TRBJ2-5): DVKVTQSSRYLVKRTGEKVFLECVQDMDHENMFWYRQDPGLGLRLIYFSYDVKMKEKGDIPEGYSVSREKKERFSLILESASTNQTSMYLCSSALAGGPKTQYFGPGTRLLVL.

This chain connects TRBV29-1 to TRBJ2-3; 7 bases fit TRBD2. The length of the CDR3 is 15 residues. Looked up from germline, CDR1 is SQVTM and CDR2 is ANQGSEA. V lost 2 bases and J lost 3; bases outside the gene matches: 8. CDR3 amino acids: CSVERDKGGTDTQYF. CDR3 nucleotide sequence: TGCAGCGTTGAACGTGATAAGGGAGGGACAGATACGCAGTATTTT.

The rearrangement links TRBV5-1 to TRBJ2-7, with 14 bases lining up with TRBD2. This CDR3 is built from 19 residues. Germline V gene lookup returns CDR1 SGHRS and CDR2 YFSETQ. The V gene end was trimmed by 1 base and the J gene end by 3 bases; junction bases not matched to a gene: 12. CDR3 in amino acids: CASSLRSGLAGDANYEQYF. The CDR3 nucleotides read TGCGCCAGCAGCTTGAGGTCGGGACTAGCGGGGGATGCCAACTACGAGCAGTACTTC. Using reference TRBV5-1 and TRBJ2-7 for the parts outside the CDR3, the full variable domain is KAGVTQTPRYLIKTRGQQVTLSCSPISGHRSVSWYQQTPGQGLQFLFEYFSETQRNKGNFPGRFSGRQFSNSRSEMNVSTLELGDSALYLCASSLRSGLAGDANYEQYFGPGTRLTVT.

CDR3 sequence reads: CASSLGSRGRFTDTQYF. The CDR3 DNA sequence: TGTGCCAGCAGCTTAGGGTCTCGGGGGAGATTCACAGATACGCAGTATTTT. The chain joins TRBV7-2 to TRBJ2-3, with D maybe TRBD2 (6 bases). In germline, CDR1 is SGHTA, CDR2 FQGNSA. The CDR3 loop spans 17 amino acids. Trimming left V 1 base short and J 2 bases short, with 16 bases between.

Notes on this clonotype: The junction shows a germline mismatch at one end, possibly a read error. V and J are TRBV20-1 and TRBJ2-3; D might be TRBD2 (5 bases). CDR3 length: 15 amino acids. Germline CDR1 DFQATT, CDR2 SNEGSKA (reference sequence). The CDR3 nucleotides are TGTAGTGCTAGAGACCTAGCCAGGTACACAGATACGCAGTATTTT. This codes for CSARDLARYTDTQYF.

This chain links TRBV21-1 with TRBJ2-4; TRBD1 is the table's D call and was not checked against the DNA. TRBV21-1 is an annotated pseudogene. CDR3 size: 19 residues. DNA for the CDR3: TGTGCCAGCAGCCACCGGGACAGGGGCAGAAGGGGGTCCAAAAACATTCAGTACTTC. It translates to CASSHRDRGRRGSKNIQYF.

This clonotype came up a few times. V is TRBV6-2 or TRBV6-3 and J is TRBJ1-1, with TRBD1 as a possible D gene (6 bases). Germline CDR1 reads MNHEY; CDR2 reads SVGEGT. CDR3 length: 12 residues. The V end was cut by 10 bases, the J end by 12 bases, with 21 bases between. The CDR3 loop reads CATEAHNRATFF. The CDR3 nucleotides read TGTGCCACTGAAGCACACAACAGGGCCACTTTCTTT.

The CDR3 protein is CASSLVSPGNTIYF. The CDR3 nucleotides are TGTGCCAGCAGTCTCGTGTCTCCGGGAAACACCATATATTTT. V usage is TRBV12-3 or TRBV12-4 and J usage is TRBJ1-3; D is unclear. CDR3 size: 14 residues. V lost 5 bases to trimming and J lost 4 bases, with 12 bases between them.

This clonotype was counted at least ten times. The rearrangement links TRBV20-1 to TRBJ2-1; D not certain. Germline values: CDR1 DFQATT, CDR2 SNEGSKA (reference sequence). The CDR3 is 10 residues long. Trimming took 7 bases from V and 4 from J, leaving 5 bases between them. CDR3 sequence reads: CSGRYNEQFF. CDR3 in DNA: TGCAGTGGCAGATACAATGAGCAGTTCTTC.

A single count supports this clonotype. The chain uses TRBV9 and TRBJ2-7; a possible D gene is TRBD1 (7 bases). Trimming left V 3 bases short and J 6 bases short, with 13 bases between. Per the germline V gene, CDR1 is SGDLS and CDR2 is YYNGEE. The CDR3 contains 13 residues. The chain's CDR3 is CASSGGTVSEQYF. The CDR3 DNA is TGTGCCAGCAGCGGCGGGACAGTTAGCGAGCAGTACTTC.